The 18 T cell receptor beta chains presented below share a single source sample, sequenced in a study of blood T cell repertoires in COVID-19. The data were produced by immunoSEQ multiplex PCR, yet TCRdb's version contains in-frame clones alone and is incomplete. The data show about 300,000 clones, with just under 90% seen just once and 1.5% to 2% held by the top ten. The sequenced sample was peripheral blood. These receptors came from a woman in her 30s with COVID-19, enrolled during active disease.

The V gene is TRBV30, the J gene TRBJ1-1; TRBD1 is a possible D gene (6 bases). The CDR3 length is 12 residues. V was cut by 8 bases and J by 5 bases, with 15 bases left in between. The germline CDR1 and CDR2 sequences are GTSNPN and SVGIG (reference sequence). CDR3 bases: TGTGCCACGGGCCTCACAGGGACTGAAGCTTTCTTT. Its translation is CATGLTGTEAFF.

The chain joins TRBV3-1 (or the pseudogene TRBV3-2) to TRBJ1-6, with D uncertain. There are 14 residues in the CDR3. V dropped 1 base and J dropped 6 bases, with 7 bases sitting between them. In germline, CDR1 is LGHDT, CDR2 YNNKEL (reference sequence). CDR3 sequence: CASSQVVSNSPLHF. The CDR3 region has the DNA TGTGCCAGCAGCCAAGTGGTCAGTAATTCACCCCTCCACTTT.

The V call is TRBV3-1 (or the pseudogene TRBV3-2), the J call TRBJ1-2, with 7 bases aligning to TRBD1. CDR1 LGHDT and CDR2 YNNKEL come from the germline V gene (reference sequence). This CDR3 region has 15 residues. The J segment lost 8 bases and the V segment lost 1 base, leaving 10 bases of the junction unmatched. The CDR3 sequence is CASSQGPGGRGGYTF. CDR3 bases: TGTGCCAGCAGCCAAGGGCCAGGGGGAAGGGGAGGCTACACCTTC.

This chain connects TRBV5-5 to TRBJ1-6; 10 bases map to TRBD1. Trimming removed 4 bases from V and 13 bases from J; junction bases left unmatched: 11. The CDR3 runs to 15 residues. Per the germline V gene, CDR1 is SGHKS and CDR2 is YYEKEE (reference sequence). Here the CDR3 reads CASSPGQGIIRPLHF. The CDR3 DNA is TGTGCCAGCAGCCCGGGACAGGGGATAATTCGGCCCCTCCACTTT. Based on the CDR3 plus reference TRBV5-5 and TRBJ1-6, the full variable domain is DAGVTQSPTHLIKTRGQQVTLRCSPISGHKSVSWYQQVLGQGPQFIFQYYEKEERGRGNFPDRFSARQFPNYSSELNVNALLLGDSALYLCASSPGQGIIRPLHFGNGTRLTVT.

The chain joins TRBV28 to TRBJ2-4, with TRBD1 matching over 8 bases. This CDR3 contains 11 residues. The junction had 6 bases not matched to a gene; V was cut back by 11 bases and J by 9 bases. Germline lookup yields CDR1 MDHEN and CDR2 SYDVKM. The CDR3 DNA reads as TGTGCCGTCGGACAGGGACTCATTCAGTACTTC. Its translation: CAVGQGLIQYF.

The chain employs TRBV2 and TRBJ2-3; D possibly corresponds to TRBD2 (7 bases). Germline CDR1 and CDR2: SNHLY and FYNNEI. Trimming removed 8 bases at V and 6 bases at J, with 15 bases between. This CDR3 has 13 residues. The chain's CDR3 is CASGRGGADTQYF. In DNA, the CDR3 is TGTGCCAGCGGGCGCGGGGGCGCGGATACGCAGTATTTT.

The chain carries TRBV27 and TRBJ2-2; D is unresolved. Germline CDR1 MNHEY, CDR2 SMNVEV (reference sequence). V gave up 0 bases and J gave up 5 bases, with 10 bases separating them. The CDR3 runs 15 residues. CDR3 region: CASSLSGSFTGELFF. CDR3 nucleotide sequence: TGTGCCAGCAGTTTATCTGGCAGTTTTACCGGGGAGCTGTTTTTT.

V is TRBV5-5 and J is TRBJ2-3, with 14 bases that match TRBD2. From germline, CDR1 is SGHKS and CDR2 YYEKEE (reference sequence). The CDR3 has 15 residues. V lost 4 bases and J lost 14; bases outside the gene matches: 12. The CDR3 DNA follows: TGTGCCAGCAGCCTCCGAGGGACTAGCGGGGGCGCGAGGTATTTT. Encoded protein: CASSLRGTSGGARYF.

The chain uses TRBV6-5 and TRBJ1-1, with 7 bases that match TRBD1. The trim removed 0 bases at V and 2 bases at J, leaving 3 bases unmatched. The CDR3 sequence is 15 residues long. Germline V gene data show CDR1 as MNHEY and CDR2 as SVGAGI. This CDR3 is CASSYSNRGNTEAFF. The CDR3, as DNA: TGTGCCAGCAGTTACTCGAACAGGGGCAACACTGAAGCTTTCTTT.

The chain employs TRBV7-9 and TRBJ2-1, with D perhaps matching TRBD2 (6 bases). The CDR3 sequence is 15 residues long. CDR1 is SEHNR, CDR2 FQNEAQ, per germline (reference sequence). Trimming took off 3 bases at V and 4 bases at J, with 13 bases between the two ends. CDR3 nucleotide sequence: TGTGCCAGCAGCTTCGGGGGTGGGGTTTACAATGAGCAGTTCTTC. Its translation is CASSFGGGVYNEQFF. The whole variable domain, filled in from reference TRBV7-9 and TRBJ2-1, reads DTGVSQNPRHKITKRGQNVTFRCDPISEHNRLYWYRQTLGQGPEFLTYFQNEAQLEKSRLLSDRFSAERPKGSFSTLEIQRTEQGDSAMYLCASSFGGGVYNEQFFGPGTRLTVL.

This chain joins TRBV2 and TRBJ1-5; D unclear. The V end lost 4 bases, the J end lost 7 bases, and 17 bases lay between the germline ends. The CDR3 covers 15 residues. CDR1 and CDR2 from the germline V gene are SNHLY and FYNNEI. The CDR3 region is CASSGGGPRTQPQHF. CDR3 bases: TGTGCCAGCAGTGGTGGCGGGCCGCGTACGCAGCCCCAGCATTTT.

This rearrangement joins TRBV6-5 to TRBJ2-2, with D unresolved. The CDR3 consists of 13 residues. CDR1 is MNHEY, CDR2 SVGAGI, per germline. Trimming took off 4 bases at V and 6 bases at J, with 9 bases between the two ends. CDR3 nucleotide sequence: TGTGCCAGCAGTTGGGTCCAGGCCGGGGAGCTGTTTTTT. This sequence encodes CASSWVQAGELFF.

The chain joins TRBV10-1 to TRBJ2-7; D gene unclear. The CDR3 extends over 17 amino acids. CDR1 WNHNN and CDR2 SYGVQD come from the germline V gene (reference sequence). CDR3 DNA sequence: TGCGGACGGCTCGACTCTAGAAAGGTAATACCCTTCTACGAGCAGTACGTC. Its translation is CGRLDSRKVIPFYEQYV.

This clone was detected only once. The chain joins TRBV2 to TRBJ1-2; no definite D call. Germline CDR1 is SNHLY and CDR2 is FYNNEI. The CDR3 is 13 amino acids. With 0 bases removed from V and 8 bases from J, the gap between germline ends came to 10 bases. CDR3 protein: CASSEASSWGYTF. The CDR3 coding sequence is TGTGCCAGCAGTGAAGCCAGTTCGTGGGGCTACACCTTC.

This clone was recorded only once. This sequence joins TRBV12-5 and TRBJ2-7; D gene uncertain. The CDR3 runs to 13 residues. Germline V gene data show CDR1 as LGHNT and CDR2 as FRNRAP. Between the trimmed V and J ends, which lost 2 bases and 5 bases, there was a span of 10 bases. The CDR3 spells CASGLIPSDEQYF. The CDR3 DNA sequence: TGTGCTAGTGGTTTGATTCCCTCGGACGAGCAGTACTTC. The whole variable domain, remainder taken from reference TRBV12-5 and TRBJ2-7, is DARVTQTPRHKVTEMGQEVTMRCQPILGHNTVFWYRQTMMQGLELLAYFRNRAPLDDSGMPKDRFSAEMPDATLATLKIQPSEPRDSAVYFCASGLIPSDEQYFGPGTRLTVT.

The table lists this clone with a count of one. The rearrangement uses TRBV4-3 and TRBJ1-6, with 8 bases aligning to TRBD1. There are 15 residues in the CDR3. Germline assignment: CDR1 LGHNA and CDR2 YSLEER. After removal of 5 bases from V and 4 bases from J, the junction contained 4 bases not matched to a gene. The CDR3, as DNA: TGCGCCAGCAGCGGTCGGGACAGGTATAATTCACCCCTCCACTTT. This translates into CASSGRDRYNSPLHF.

The sample holds one count of this clone. This sequence joins TRBV2 and TRBJ1-5; D is undetermined. The CDR3 loop spans 14 amino acids. Germline loops: CDR1 SNHLY, CDR2 FYNNEI. V was clipped by 6 bases and J by 5 bases, with 14 bases between them. CDR3 sequence: CASSEDGGHQPQHF. In nucleotides, the CDR3 is TGTGCCAGCAGCGAGGACGGCGGGCATCAGCCCCAGCATTTT.

In this sample, this clone turned up once. The chain links TRBV27 to TRBJ1-6, with 8 bases identical to TRBD1. There are 15 residues in the CDR3. The germline V gene has CDR1 MNHEY and CDR2 SMNVEV (reference sequence). V shed 5 bases, J shed 6 bases, and the junction held 6 bases outside the gene matches. CDR3 loop: CASSLRQGSNSPLHF. CDR3 DNA: TGTGCCAGCAGTCTCCGACAGGGGTCTAATTCACCCCTCCACTTT.